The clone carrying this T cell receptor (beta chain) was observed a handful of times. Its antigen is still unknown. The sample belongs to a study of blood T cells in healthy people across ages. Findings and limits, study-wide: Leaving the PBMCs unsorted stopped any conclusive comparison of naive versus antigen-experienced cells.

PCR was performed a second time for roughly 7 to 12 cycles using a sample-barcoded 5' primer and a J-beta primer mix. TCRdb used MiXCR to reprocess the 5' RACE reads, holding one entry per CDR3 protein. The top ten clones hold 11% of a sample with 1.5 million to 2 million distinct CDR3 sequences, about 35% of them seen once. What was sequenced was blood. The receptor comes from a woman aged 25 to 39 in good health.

CDR3 in amino acids: CATIGQFPHNEQFF. The CDR3 nucleotides are TGTGCAACAATTGGACAGTTTCCCCACAATGAGCAGTTCTTC. The V gene is TRBV30, the J gene TRBJ2-1; maybe TRBD1 (6 bases). The CDR3 runs 14 residues. The germline CDR1 and CDR2 sequences are GTSNPN and SVGIG (reference sequence).